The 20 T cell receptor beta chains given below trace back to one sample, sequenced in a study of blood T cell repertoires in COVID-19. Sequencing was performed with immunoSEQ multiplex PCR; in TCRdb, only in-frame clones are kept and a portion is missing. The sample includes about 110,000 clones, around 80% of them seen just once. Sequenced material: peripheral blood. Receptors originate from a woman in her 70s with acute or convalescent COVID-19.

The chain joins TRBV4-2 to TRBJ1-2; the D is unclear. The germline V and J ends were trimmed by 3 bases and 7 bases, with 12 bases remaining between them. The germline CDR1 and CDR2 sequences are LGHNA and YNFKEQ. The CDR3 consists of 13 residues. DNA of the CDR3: TGTGCCAGCAGCCAGGGAGGATGGCGTGGCTACACCTTC. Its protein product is CASSQGGWRGYTF.

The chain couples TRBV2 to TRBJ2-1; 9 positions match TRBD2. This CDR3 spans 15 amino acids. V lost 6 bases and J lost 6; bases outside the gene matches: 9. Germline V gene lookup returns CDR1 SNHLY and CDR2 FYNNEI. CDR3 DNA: TGTGCCAGCAGCAAAATAGCGGGGGTAATCAATGAGCAGTTCTTC. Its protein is CASSKIAGVINEQFF.

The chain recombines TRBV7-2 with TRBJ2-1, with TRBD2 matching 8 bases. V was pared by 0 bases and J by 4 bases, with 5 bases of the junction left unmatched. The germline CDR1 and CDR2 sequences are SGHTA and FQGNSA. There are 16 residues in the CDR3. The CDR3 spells CASSLASTGGYNEQFF. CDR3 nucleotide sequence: TGTGCCAGCAGCTTAGCGTCGACGGGGGGGTACAATGAGCAGTTCTTC.

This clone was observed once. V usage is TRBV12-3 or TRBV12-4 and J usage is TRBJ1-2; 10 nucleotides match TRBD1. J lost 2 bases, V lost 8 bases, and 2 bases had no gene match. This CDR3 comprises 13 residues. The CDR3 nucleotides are TGTGCCAGCGGGGACAGGGGCAACTATGGCTACACCTTC. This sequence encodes CASGDRGNYGYTF.

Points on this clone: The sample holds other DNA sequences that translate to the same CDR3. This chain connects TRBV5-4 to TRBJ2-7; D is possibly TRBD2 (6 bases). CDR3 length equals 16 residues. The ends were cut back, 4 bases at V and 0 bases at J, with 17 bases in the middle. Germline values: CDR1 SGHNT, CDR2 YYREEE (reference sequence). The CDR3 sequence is CASSPGGGESSYEQYF. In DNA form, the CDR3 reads TGTGCCAGCAGCCCCGGCGGCGGGGAGAGCTCCTACGAGCAGTACTTC.

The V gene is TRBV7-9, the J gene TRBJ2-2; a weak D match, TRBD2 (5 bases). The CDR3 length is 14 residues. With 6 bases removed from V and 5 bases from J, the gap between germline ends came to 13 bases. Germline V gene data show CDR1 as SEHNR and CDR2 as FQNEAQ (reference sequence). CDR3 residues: CASRGSRETGELFF. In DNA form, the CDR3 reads TGTGCCAGCAGGGGATCGAGGGAGACCGGGGAGCTGTTTTTT. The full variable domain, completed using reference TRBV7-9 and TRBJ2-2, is DTGVSQNPRHKITKRGQNVTFRCDPISEHNRLYWYRQTLGQGPEFLTYFQNEAQLEKSRLLSDRFSAERPKGSFSTLEIQRTEQGDSAMYLCASRGSRETGELFFGEGSRLTVL.

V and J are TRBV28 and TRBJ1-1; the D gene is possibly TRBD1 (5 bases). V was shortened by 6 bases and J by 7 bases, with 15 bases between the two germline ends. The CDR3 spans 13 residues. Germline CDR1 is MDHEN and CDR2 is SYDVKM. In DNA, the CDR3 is TGTGCCAGCAGAAATACCGGGGGAGTTGAAGCTTTCTTT. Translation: CASRNTGGVEAFF.

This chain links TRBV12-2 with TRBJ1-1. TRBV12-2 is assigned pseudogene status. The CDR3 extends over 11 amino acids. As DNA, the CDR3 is TGTGCACCCCGGGGGAACACTGAAGCTTTCTTT. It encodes CAPRGNTEAFF.

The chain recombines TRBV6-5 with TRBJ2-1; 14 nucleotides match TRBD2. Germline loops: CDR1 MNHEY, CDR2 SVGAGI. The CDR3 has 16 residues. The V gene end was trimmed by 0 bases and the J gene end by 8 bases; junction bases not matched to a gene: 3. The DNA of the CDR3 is TGTGCCAGCAGTTACTCCGGACTAGCGGGGGGCGATGAGCAGTTCTTC. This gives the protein CASSYSGLAGGDEQFF.

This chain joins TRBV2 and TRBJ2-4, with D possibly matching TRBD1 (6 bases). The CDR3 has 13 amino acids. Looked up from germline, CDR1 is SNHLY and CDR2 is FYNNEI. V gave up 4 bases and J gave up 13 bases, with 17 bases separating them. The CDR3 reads CASSAMVTGPQYF. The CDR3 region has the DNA TGTGCCAGCAGTGCGATGGTAACAGGGCCGCAGTACTTC.

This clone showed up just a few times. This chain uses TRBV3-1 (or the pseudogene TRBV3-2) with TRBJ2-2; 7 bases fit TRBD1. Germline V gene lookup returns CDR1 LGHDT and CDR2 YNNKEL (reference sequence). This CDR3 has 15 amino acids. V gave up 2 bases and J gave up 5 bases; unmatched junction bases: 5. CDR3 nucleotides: TGTGCCAGCAGCCAAAGGGGGCGCGAGACCGGGGAGCTGTTTTTT. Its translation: CASSQRGRETGELFF.

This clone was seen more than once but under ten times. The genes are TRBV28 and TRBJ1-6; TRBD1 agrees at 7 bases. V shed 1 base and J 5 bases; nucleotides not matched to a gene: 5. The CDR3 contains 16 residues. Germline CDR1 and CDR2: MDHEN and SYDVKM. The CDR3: CASSLSTGINNSPLHF. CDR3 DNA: TGTGCCAGCAGTTTATCGACAGGGATCAATAATTCACCCCTCCACTTT.

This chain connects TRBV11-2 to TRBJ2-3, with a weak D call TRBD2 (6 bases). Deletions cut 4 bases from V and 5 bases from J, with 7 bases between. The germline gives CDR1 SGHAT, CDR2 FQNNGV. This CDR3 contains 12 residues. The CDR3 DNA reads TGTGCCAGCAGCTCGGGGGAAGATACGCAGTATTTT. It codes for CASSSGEDTQYF.

For the CDR3, the DNA is TGTGCCTCTTACTGGACTAGCGCAGGCATTGGGAATGAGCAGTTCTTC. Translation gives CASYWTSAGIGNEQFF. This chain uses TRBV30 with TRBJ2-1, with 9 nucleotides matching TRBD2. Trimming removed 7 bases from V and 7 bases from J; junction bases left unmatched: 17. The CDR3 has 16 residues. The germline V gene has CDR1 GTSNPN and CDR2 SVGIG (reference sequence). The whole variable domain, remainder taken from reference TRBV30 and TRBJ2-1, is SQTIHQWPATLVQPVGSPLSLECTVEGTSNPNLYWYRQAAGRGLQLLFYSVGIGQISSEVPQNLSASRPQDRQFILSSKKLLLSDSGFYLCASYWTSAGIGNEQFFGPGTRLTVL.

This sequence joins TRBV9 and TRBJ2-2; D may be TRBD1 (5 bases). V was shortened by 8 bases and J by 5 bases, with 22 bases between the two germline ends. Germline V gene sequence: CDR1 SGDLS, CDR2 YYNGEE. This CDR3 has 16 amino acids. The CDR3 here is CASSTGIGPRTGELFF. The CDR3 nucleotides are TGTGCCAGTTCCACAGGCATCGGTCCTAGAACCGGGGAGCTGTTTTTT.

CDR3: CASSYTGDNTEAFF. In DNA form, the CDR3 reads TGTGCCAGCAGTTACACAGGTGACAACACTGAAGCTTTCTTT. The gene calls are TRBV6-5 and TRBJ1-1; tentative D call: TRBD1 (5 bases). Germline assignment: CDR1 MNHEY and CDR2 SVGAGI. The CDR3 runs 14 residues. Trimming took 2 bases from V and 2 from J, leaving 9 bases between them.

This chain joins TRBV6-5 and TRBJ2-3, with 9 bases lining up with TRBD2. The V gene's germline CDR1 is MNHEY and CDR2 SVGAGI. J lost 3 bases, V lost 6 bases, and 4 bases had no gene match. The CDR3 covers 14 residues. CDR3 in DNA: TGTGCCAGCAGCCAAGGACTAGCGACAGATACGCAGTATTTT. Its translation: CASSQGLATDTQYF.

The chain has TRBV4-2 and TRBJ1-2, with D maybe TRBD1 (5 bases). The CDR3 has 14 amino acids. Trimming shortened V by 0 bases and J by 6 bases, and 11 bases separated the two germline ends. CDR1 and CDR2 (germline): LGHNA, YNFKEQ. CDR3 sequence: CASSQERGEDGYTF. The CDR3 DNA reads TGTGCCAGCAGCCAAGAGCGGGGGGAGGATGGCTACACCTTC.

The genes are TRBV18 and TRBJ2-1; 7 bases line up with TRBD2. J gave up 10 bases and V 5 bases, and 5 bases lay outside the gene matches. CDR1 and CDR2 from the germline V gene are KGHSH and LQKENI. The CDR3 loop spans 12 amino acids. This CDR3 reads CASSSPTSEQFF. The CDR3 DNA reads TGTGCCAGCTCATCGCCGACTAGCGAGCAGTTCTTC.

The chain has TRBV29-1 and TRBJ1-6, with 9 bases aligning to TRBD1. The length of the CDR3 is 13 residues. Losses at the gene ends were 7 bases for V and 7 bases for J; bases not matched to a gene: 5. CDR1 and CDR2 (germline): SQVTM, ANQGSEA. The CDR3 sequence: CSAMTGGNSPLHF. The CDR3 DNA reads TGCAGCGCCATGACAGGGGGGAATTCACCCCTCCACTTT.